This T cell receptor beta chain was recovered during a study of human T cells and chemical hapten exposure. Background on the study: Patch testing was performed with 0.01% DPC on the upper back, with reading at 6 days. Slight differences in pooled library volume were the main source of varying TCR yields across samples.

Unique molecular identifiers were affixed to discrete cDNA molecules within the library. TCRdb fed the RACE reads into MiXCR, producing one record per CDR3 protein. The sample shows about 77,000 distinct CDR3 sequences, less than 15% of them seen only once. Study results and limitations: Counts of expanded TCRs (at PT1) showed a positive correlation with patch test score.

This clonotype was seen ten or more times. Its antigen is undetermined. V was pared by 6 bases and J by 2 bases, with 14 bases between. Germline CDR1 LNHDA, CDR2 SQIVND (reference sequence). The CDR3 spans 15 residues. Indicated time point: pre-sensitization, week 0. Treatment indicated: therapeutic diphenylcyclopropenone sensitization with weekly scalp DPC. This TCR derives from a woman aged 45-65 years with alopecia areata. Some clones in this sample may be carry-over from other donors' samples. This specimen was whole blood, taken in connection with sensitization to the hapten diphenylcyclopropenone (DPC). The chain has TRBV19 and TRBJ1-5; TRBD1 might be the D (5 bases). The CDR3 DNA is TGTGCCAGTAGGACCGCCCCGGGGGGCAATCAGCCCCAGCATTTT. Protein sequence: CASRTAPGGNQPQHF. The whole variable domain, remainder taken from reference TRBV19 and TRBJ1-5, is DGGITQSPKYLFRKEGQNVTLSCEQNLNHDAMYWYRQDPGQGLRLIYYSQIVNDFQKGDIAEGYSVSREKKESFPLTVTSAQKNPTAFYLCASRTAPGGNQPQHFGDGTRLSIL.